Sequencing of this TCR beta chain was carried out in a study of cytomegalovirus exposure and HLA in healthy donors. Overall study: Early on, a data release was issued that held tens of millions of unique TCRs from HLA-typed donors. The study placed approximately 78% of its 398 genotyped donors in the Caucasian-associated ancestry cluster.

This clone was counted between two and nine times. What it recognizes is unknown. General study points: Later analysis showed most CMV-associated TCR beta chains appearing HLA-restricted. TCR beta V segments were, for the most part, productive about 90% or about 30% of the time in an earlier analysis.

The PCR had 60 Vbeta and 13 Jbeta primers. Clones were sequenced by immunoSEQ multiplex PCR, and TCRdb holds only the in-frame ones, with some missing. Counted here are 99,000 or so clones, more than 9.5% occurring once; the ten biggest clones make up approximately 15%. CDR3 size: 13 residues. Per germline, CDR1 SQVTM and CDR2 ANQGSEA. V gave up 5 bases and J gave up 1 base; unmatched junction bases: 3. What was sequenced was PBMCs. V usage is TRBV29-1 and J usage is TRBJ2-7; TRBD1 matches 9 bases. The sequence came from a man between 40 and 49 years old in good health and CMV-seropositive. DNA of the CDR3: TGCAGCGTTCGGACAGGGGCTTCCTACGAGCAGTACTTC. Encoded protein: CSVRTGASYEQYF.